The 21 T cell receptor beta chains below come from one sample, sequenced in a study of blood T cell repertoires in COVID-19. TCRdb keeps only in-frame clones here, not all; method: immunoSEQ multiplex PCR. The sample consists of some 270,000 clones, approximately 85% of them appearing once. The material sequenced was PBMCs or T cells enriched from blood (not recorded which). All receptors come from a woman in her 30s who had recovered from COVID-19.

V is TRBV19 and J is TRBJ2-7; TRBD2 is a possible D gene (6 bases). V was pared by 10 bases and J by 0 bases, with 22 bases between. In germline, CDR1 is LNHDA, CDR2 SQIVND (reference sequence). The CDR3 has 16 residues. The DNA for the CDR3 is TGTGCCACGACCCGAACAGCTAGCGTGAGCTCCTACGAGCAGTACTTC. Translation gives CATTRTASVSSYEQYF.

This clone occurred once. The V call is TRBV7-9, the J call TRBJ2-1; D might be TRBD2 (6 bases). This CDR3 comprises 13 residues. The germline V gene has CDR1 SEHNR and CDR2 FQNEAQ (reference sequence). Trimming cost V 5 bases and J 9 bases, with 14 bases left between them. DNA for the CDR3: TGTGCCAGCAGCGTGACTAGTTTCAGTGAGCAGTTCTTC. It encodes CASSVTSFSEQFF.

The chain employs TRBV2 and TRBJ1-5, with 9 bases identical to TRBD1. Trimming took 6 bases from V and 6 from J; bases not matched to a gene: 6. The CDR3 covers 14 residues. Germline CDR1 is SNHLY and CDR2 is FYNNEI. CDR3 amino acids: CASSQDRGSQPQHF. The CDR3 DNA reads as TGTGCCAGCAGCCAAGACAGGGGGTCTCAGCCCCAGCATTTT.

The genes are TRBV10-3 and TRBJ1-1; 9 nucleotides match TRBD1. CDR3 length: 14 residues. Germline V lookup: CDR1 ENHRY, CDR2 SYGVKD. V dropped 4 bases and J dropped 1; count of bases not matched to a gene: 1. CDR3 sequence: CAISADRGNTEAFF. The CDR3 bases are TGTGCCATCAGTGCGGACAGGGGGAACACTGAAGCTTTCTTT.

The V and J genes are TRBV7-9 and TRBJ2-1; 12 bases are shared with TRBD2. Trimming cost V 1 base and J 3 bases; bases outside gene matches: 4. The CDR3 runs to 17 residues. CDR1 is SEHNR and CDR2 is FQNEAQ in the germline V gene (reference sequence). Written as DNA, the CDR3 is TGTGCCAGCAGCTTAGGGACTAGCGGGGACCACTACAATGAGCAGTTCTTC. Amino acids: CASSLGTSGDHYNEQFF. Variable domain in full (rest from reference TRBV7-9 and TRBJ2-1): DTGVSQNPRHKITKRGQNVTFRCDPISEHNRLYWYRQTLGQGPEFLTYFQNEAQLEKSRLLSDRFSAERPKGSFSTLEIQRTEQGDSAMYLCASSLGTSGDHYNEQFFGPGTRLTVL.

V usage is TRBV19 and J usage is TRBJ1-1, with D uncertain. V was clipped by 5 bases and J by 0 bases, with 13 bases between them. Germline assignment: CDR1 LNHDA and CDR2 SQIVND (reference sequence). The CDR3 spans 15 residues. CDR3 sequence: CASSAGLRLNTEAFF. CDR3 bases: TGTGCCAGTAGTGCCGGTTTGAGATTGAACACTGAAGCTTTCTTT.

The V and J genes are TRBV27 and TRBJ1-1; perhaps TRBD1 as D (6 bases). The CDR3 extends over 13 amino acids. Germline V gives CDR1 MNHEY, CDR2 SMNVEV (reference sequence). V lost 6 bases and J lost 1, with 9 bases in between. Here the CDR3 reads CASRPTGNTEAFF. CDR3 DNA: TGTGCCAGCAGACCGACAGGGAACACTGAAGCTTTCTTT.

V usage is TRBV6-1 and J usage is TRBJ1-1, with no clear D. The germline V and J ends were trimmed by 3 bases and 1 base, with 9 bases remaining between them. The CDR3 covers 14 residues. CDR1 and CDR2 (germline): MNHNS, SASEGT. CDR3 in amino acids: CASSDEGWNTEAFF. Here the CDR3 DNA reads TGTGCCAGCAGTGATGAGGGCTGGAACACTGAAGCTTTCTTT.

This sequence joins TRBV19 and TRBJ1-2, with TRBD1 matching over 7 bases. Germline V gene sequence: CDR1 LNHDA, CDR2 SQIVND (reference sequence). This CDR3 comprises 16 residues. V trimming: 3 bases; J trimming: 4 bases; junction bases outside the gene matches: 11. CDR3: CASSIRLRGDSYGYTF. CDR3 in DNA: TGTGCCAGTAGTATCCGGCTCAGGGGGGACAGCTATGGCTACACCTTC.

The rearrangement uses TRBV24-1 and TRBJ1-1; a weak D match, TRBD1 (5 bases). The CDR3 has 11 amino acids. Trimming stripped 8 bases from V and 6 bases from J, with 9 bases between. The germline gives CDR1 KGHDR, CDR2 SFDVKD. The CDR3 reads CATMGGSEAFF. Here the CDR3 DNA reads TGTGCCACCATGGGGGGGTCTGAAGCTTTCTTT.

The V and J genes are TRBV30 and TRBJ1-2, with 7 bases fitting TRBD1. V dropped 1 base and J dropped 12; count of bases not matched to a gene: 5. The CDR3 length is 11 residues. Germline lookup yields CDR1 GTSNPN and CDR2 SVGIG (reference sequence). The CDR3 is CAWSDGQVNTF. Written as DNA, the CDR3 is TGTGCCTGGAGTGATGGACAGGTTAACACCTTC.

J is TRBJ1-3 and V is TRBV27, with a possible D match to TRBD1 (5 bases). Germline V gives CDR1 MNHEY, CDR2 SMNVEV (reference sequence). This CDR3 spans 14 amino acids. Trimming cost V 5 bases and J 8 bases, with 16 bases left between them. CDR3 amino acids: CASSLRGLPDTIYF. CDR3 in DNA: TGTGCCAGCAGTCTAAGGGGACTCCCGGACACCATATATTTT.

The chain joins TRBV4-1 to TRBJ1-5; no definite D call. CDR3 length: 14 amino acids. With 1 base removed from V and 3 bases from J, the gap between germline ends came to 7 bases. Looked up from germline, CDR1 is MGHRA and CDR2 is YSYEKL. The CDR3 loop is CASSQASFNQPQHF. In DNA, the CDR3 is TGCGCCAGCAGCCAAGCCTCGTTCAATCAGCCCCAGCATTTT.

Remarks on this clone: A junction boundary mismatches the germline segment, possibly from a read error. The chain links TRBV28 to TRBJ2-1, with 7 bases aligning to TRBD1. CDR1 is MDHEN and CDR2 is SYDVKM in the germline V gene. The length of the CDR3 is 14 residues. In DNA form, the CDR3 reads TGTGCCAGCACTTTAGCAGGGGGACGGAATGAGCAGTTCTTC. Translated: CASTLAGGRNEQFF.

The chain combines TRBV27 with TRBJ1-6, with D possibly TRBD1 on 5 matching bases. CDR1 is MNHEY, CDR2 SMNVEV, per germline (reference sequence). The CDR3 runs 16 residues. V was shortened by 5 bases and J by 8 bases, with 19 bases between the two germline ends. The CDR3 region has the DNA TGTGCCAGCAGTCTTCTTCAGGGAATGGGGCATTCACCCCTCCACTTT. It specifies CASSLLQGMGHSPLHF.

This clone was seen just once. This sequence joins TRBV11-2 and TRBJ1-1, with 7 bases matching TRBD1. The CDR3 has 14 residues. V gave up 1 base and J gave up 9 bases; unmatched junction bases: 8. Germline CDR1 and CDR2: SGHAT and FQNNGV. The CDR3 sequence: CASSLARQGGQAFF. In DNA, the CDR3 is TGTGCCAGCAGCTTAGCGAGACAGGGTGGGCAAGCTTTCTTT.

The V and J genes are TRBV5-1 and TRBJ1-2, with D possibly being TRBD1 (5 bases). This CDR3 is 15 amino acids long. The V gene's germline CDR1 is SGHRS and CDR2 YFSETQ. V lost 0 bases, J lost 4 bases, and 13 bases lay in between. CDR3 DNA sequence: TGCGCCAGCAGCTTGGCCGCAGGGCAGGGCTATGGCTACACCTTC. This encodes CASSLAAGQGYGYTF.

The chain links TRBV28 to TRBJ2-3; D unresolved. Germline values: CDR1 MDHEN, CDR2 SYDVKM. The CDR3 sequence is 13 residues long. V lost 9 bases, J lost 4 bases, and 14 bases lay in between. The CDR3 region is CASSERFADTQYF. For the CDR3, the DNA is TGTGCCAGTTCAGAGAGGTTTGCAGATACGCAGTATTTT. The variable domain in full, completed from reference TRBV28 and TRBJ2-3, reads DVKVTQSSRYLVKRTGEKVFLECVQDMDHENMFWYRQDPGLGLRLIYFSYDVKMKEKGDIPEGYSVSREKKERFSLILESASTNQTSMYLCASSERFADTQYFGPGTRLTVL.

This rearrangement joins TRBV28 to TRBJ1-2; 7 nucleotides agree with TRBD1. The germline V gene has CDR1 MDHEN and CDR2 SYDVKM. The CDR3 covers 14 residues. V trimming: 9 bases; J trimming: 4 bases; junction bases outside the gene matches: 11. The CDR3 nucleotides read TGTGCCAGTAGTGACACAGGGGTCCCCTATGGCTACACCTTC. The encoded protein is CASSDTGVPYGYTF.

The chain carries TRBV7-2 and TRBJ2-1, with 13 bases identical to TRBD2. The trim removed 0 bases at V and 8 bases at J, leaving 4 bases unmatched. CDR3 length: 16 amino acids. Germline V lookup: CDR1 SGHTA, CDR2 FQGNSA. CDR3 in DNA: TGTGCCAGCAGCTTAGCGGGACTAGCGGGATTAGATGAGCAGTTCTTC. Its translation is CASSLAGLAGLDEQFF. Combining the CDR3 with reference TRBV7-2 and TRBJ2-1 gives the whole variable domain GAGVSQSPSNKVTEKGKDVELRCDPISGHTALYWYRQSLGQGLEFLIYFQGNSAPDKSGLPSDRFSAERTGGSVSTLTIQRTQQEDSAVYLCASSLAGLAGLDEQFFGPGTRLTVL.

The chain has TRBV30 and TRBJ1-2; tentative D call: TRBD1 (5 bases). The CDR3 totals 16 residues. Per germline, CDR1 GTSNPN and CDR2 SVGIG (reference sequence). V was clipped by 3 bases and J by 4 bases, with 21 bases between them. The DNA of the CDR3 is TGTGCCTGGAGACGGTGGGGAACAGGTCTTTCCTATGGCTACACCTTC. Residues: CAWRRWGTGLSYGYTF.